The source of this T cell receptor beta chain is a study of esophageal squamous cell carcinoma under preoperative chemotherapy (dated 2018 in TCRdb). Study-level background: Both tumor-infiltrating lymphocytes and peripheral blood T cells had their TCR repertoires profiled in the study. The study examined the effect of paclitaxel-nedaplatin chemotherapy on T-cell receptor repertoires in patients with esophageal squamous cell carcinoma. Four or five patients with primary esophageal squamous cell carcinoma made up the cohort. Repertoires from samples collected before paclitaxel-nedaplatin therapy were compared with repertoires from samples collected after the therapy.

The label giving this sample's time point can be read as: before preoperative PTX-NDP chemotherapy. Patients received paclitaxel-nedaplatin as preoperative chemotherapy before surgery. Overall study outcomes, separate from this receptor: After chemotherapy, TCR diversity rose significantly in peripheral T cells, but this increase was not seen in tumor-infiltrating lymphocytes. Paclitaxel-nedaplatin therapy caused immediate and substantial changes in clonotype frequency, and abundant clones were more likely to contract than to amplify. A small cohort was used, with only five patients with esophageal squamous cell carcinoma being analyzed. Tumor-infiltrating lymphocytes after treatment appeared to come partly from peripheral T cells migrating into the tumor, rather than solely from local clonal changes.

Based on the germline V gene, the CDR1 and CDR2 sequences are SGHVS and FNYEAQ. The CDR3, cysteine through phenylalanine, is 15 amino acids long. CDR3 DNA only is kept here, 45 bases in frame from base 1. A remark on this clonotype: The target of this receptor is not known. Base-call qualities are not available, and no considerably larger clone is one nucleotide away.

Libraries were built with PCR. Sequencer: HiSeq X Ten. High-throughput sequencing was used to characterize the TCR repertoires. TCRdb trimmed the raw reads at Q25, called clones with MiXCR and kept productive beta chains. Here each entry gathers all rows of one CDR3 protein and keeps the most common genes and DNA. The sample table holds around 15,000 distinct CDR3 sequences, of which over 55% were seen once. Around 50% of the sample goes to the ten largest clones. The chain couples TRBV7-6 to TRBJ2-1, with 14 middle bases fitting TRBD2. Gene TRBJ2-7 matches the end of the DNA better, so the J call may be wrong. The sample was collected from a patient given preoperative chemotherapy. This receptor was taken from a human donor with esophageal squamous cell carcinoma. The donor label of this sample is uncertain. This receptor has the CDR3 CASSPGTSGSYEQYF. The bases read TGTGCCAGCAGCCCCGGGACTAGCGGGAGTTACGAGCAGTACTTC.